This TCR beta chain was sequenced for a study of post-analysis software for immune sequencing data. Study as a whole: Relapsing-remitting, secondary progressive and progressive-relapsing multiple sclerosis were all included among the disease courses.

Findings and caveats of the study: F measure grouped same-batch samples tightly together. Controls significantly exceeded multiple sclerosis patients in normalized Chao1 diversity.

As regards this clonotype: The antigen is unknown.

TCR beta cDNA libraries had unique molecular identifiers. cDNA molecules numbering about 490,000 came from roughly 0.93 to 9.6 million T cells. TCRdb reprocessed the PCR reads via MiXCR and lists one record per CDR3 protein. Among around 770,000 distinct CDR3 sequences, 40% to 55% were seen once, and the ten largest hold around 4.7%. This clonotype was sampled from a girl aged 10 to 17 with multiple sclerosis. The sample consisted of blood.

DNA of the CDR3: TGCAGTGCCGACGACAGGGGAAGGGGCACAGATACGCAGTATTTT. It translates to CSADDRGRGTDTQYF. The genes are TRBV20-1 and TRBJ2-3; 8 nucleotides agree with TRBD1. The length of the CDR3 is 15 residues. Trimming cost V 6 bases and J 1 base; bases outside gene matches: 9. Germline CDR1 and CDR2: DFQATT and SNEGSKA (reference sequence).